This TCR beta chain was obtained from a study of T cells in Graves' hyperthyroidism and ophthalmopathy. Study details: The blood sample was taken at first diagnosis, before treatment began.

The V end was cut by 6 bases, the J end by 0 bases, with 11 bases between. Germline lookup yields CDR1 SGHTA and CDR2 FQGNSA. This CDR3 is 14 amino acids long. General observations from the study: Stable hyperthyroidism was separated from ophthalmopathy by a model based on 13 V-J features.

The TCR beta CDR3 regions underwent amplification using RNA transcripts as the source. The TCR CDR3 was amplified in a first-round RT-PCR using the HTBI primer set. One entry per CDR3 protein, called by TCRdb with MiXCR from the multiplex PCR reads. The data show about 350,000 distinct CDR3 sequences, approximately 15% seen once. Not enrolled were patients with uncontrolled infection, other autoimmune disease, pregnancy or lactation. This clonotype was seen many times. Its cognate antigen is unknown. This sequence joins TRBV7-2 and TRBJ1-1; tentative D call: TRBD1 (5 bases). The receptor was derived from a woman in her 30s with Graves' hyperthyroidism. The sample comprised blood. This CDR3 is CASSYTGMNTEAFF. DNA of the CDR3: TGTGCCAGCAGTTATACAGGTATGAACACTGAAGCTTTCTTT. Supplemented by reference TRBV7-2 and TRBJ1-1, the full variable domain reads GAGVSQSPSNKVTEKGKDVELRCDPISGHTALYWYRQSLGQGLEFLIYFQGNSAPDKSGLPSDRFSAERTGGSVSTLTIQRTQQEDSAVYLCASSYTGMNTEAFFGQGTRLTVV.